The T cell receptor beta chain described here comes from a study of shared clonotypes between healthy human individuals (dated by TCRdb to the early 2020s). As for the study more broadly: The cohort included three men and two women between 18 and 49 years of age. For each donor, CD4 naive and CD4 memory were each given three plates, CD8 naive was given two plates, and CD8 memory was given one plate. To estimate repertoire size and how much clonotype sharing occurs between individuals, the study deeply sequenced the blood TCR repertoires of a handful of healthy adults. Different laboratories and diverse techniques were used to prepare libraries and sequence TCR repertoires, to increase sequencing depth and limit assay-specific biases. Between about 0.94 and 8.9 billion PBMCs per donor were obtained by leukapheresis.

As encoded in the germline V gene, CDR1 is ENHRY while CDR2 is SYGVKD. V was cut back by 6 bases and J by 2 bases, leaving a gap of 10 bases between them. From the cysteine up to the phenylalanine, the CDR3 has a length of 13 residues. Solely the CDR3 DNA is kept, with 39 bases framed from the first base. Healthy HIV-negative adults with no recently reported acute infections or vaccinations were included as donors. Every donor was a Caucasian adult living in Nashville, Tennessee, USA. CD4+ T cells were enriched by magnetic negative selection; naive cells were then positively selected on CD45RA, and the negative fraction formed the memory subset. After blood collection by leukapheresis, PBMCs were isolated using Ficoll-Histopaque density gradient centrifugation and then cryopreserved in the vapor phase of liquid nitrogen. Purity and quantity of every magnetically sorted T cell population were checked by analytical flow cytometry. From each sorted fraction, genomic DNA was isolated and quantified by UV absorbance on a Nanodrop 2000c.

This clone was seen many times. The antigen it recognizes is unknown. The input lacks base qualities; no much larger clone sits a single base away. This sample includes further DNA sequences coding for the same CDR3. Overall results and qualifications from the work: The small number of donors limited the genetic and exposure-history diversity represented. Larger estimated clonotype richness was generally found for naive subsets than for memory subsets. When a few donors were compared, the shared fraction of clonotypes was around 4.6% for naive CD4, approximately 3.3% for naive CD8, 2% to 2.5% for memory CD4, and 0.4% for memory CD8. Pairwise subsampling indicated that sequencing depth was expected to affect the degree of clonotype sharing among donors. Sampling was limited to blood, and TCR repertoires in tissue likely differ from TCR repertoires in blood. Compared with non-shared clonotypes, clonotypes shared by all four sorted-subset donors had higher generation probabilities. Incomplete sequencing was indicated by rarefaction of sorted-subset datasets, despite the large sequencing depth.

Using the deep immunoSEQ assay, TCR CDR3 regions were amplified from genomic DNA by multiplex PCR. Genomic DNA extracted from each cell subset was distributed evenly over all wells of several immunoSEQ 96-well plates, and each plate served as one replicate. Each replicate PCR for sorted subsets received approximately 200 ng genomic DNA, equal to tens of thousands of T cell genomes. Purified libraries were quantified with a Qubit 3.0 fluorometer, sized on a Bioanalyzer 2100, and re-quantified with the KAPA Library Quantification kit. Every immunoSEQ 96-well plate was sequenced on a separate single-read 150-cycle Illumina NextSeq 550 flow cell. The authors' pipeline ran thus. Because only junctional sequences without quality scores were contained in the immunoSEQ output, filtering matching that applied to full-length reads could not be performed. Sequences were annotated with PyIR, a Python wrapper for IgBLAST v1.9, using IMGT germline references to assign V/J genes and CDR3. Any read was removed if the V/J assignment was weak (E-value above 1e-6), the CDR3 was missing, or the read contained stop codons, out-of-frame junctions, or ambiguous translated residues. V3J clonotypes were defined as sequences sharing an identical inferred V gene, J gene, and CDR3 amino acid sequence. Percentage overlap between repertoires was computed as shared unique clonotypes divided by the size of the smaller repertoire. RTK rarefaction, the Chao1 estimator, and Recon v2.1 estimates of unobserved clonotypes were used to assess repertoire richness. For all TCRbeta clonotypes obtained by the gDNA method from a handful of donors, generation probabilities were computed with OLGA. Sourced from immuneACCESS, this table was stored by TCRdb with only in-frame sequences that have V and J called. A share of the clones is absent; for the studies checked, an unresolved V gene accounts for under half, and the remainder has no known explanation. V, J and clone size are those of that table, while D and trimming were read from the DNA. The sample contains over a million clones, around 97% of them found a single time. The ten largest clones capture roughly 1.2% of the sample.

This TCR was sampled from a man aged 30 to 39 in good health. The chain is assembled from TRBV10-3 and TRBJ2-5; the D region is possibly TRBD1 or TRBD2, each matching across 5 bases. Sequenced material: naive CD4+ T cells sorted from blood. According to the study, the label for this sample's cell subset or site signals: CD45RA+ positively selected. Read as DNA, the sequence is TGTGCCATCAGCGAGGGGAGACAAGAGACCCAGTACTTC. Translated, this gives CAISEGRQETQYF.